Below, 9 T cell receptor beta chains from the same sample are listed, as sequenced in a study of blood T cell repertoires in COVID-19. The table came from immunoSEQ multiplex PCR; TCRdb's copy has only in-frame clones and leaves some out. The sample includes 150,000 to 200,000 clones, 81% of them seen just once. Sample: peripheral blood. These receptors all come from a man aged 55 to 70 with active or convalescent COVID-19.

V and J are TRBV7-6 and TRBJ2-3; 9 bases are shared with TRBD2. This CDR3 comprises 14 residues. Germline V gene sequence: CDR1 SGHVS, CDR2 FNYEAQ. After removal of 5 bases from V and 6 bases from J, the junction contained 6 bases not matched to a gene. DNA for the CDR3: TGTGCCAGCAGCGAGGGACTAGCTCCCGATACGCAGTATTTT. It encodes CASSEGLAPDTQYF. Drawing the rest from reference TRBV7-6 and TRBJ2-3, the complete variable domain is GAGVSQSPRYKVTKRGQDVALRCDPISGHVSLYWYRQALGQGPEFLTYFNYEAQQDKSGLPNDRFSAERPEGSISTLTIQRTEQRDSAMYRCASSEGLAPDTQYFGPGTRLTVL.

The chain uses TRBV27 and TRBJ1-1; D unclear. V lost 0 bases to trimming and J lost 1 base, with 6 bases between them. The length of the CDR3 is 14 residues. Per the germline V gene, CDR1 is MNHEY and CDR2 is SMNVEV (reference sequence). CDR3 nucleotides: TGTGCCAGCAGTTTATCGAAAGCGAACACTGAAGCTTTCTTT. This encodes CASSLSKANTEAFF.

In nucleotides, the CDR3 is TGTGCCAGCAGTTCCGGACAGGGGGCGACTGAAGAGCAGTTCTTC. Amino acids: CASSSGQGATEEQFF. The V and J genes are TRBV6-5 and TRBJ2-1; 11 bases agree with TRBD1. V was clipped by 4 bases and J by 10 bases; unmatched bases: 9. The CDR3 covers 15 residues. Germline CDR1 and CDR2: MNHEY and SVGAGI.

The CDR3 region has the DNA TGTGCCAGCAGTTCGACAGAAGAGACCCAGTACTTC. Its translation: CASSSTEETQYF. The V call is TRBV28, the J call TRBJ2-5, with D possibly being TRBD1 (5 bases). Germline CDR1 MDHEN, CDR2 SYDVKM. Trimming removed 4 bases at V and 3 bases at J, with 6 bases between. CDR3 length: 12 amino acids.

The chain is built from TRBV6-2 or TRBV6-3 and TRBJ2-1; 8 bases are shared with TRBD2. Germline trimming cut 5 bases from V and 7 bases from J; bases unmatched to any gene: 1. The germline CDR1 and CDR2 sequences are MNHEY and SVGEGT. There are 12 residues in the CDR3. The CDR3 is CASSRGGNEQFF. The CDR3 DNA reads TGTGCCAGCAGTCGGGGGGGGAATGAGCAGTTCTTC.

The V and J genes are TRBV12-3 or TRBV12-4 and TRBJ2-7; D is uncertain. This CDR3 contains 11 residues. V lost 4 bases, J lost 4 bases, and 5 bases lay in between. This chain's CDR3 is CASSYKYEQYF. The DNA of the CDR3 is TGTGCCAGCAGTTACAAGTACGAGCAGTACTTC.

This clone has more than one count but fewer than ten. The V call is TRBV6-1, the J call TRBJ2-3; D is perhaps TRBD2 (6 bases). The V end was cut by 2 bases, the J end by 6 bases, with 12 bases between. The germline V gene encodes CDR1 MNHNS and CDR2 SASEGT. The CDR3 is 14 residues long. The CDR3 region has the DNA TGTGCCAGCAGTGAACCCCGACTAGTGGATACGCAGTATTTT. Protein: CASSEPRLVDTQYF.

This clone was recorded once. The rearrangement joins TRBV13 to TRBJ2-2, with D perhaps TRBD2 (5 bases). CDR3 length: 14 amino acids. Trimming took 2 bases from V and 8 from J, leaving 12 bases between them. Germline CDR1 reads PRHDT; CDR2 reads FYEKMQ (reference sequence). CDR3 sequence (DNA): TGTGCCAGCAGCTTACAGCTATCGGGAGGGGAGCTGTTTTTT. Translation: CASSLQLSGGELFF.

The genes are TRBV7-9 and TRBJ2-7; 8 nucleotides agree with TRBD2. After removal of 1 base from V and 3 bases from J, the junction contained 5 bases not matched to a gene. Germline V gene data show CDR1 as SEHNR and CDR2 as FQNEAQ (reference sequence). This CDR3 is built from 15 residues. The CDR3 DNA is TGTGCCAGCAGCTTAGGAGGTAGCGGGATCTACGAGCAGTACTTC. Its protein product is CASSLGGSGIYEQYF.